The text below deals with one T cell receptor (beta chain). A much more abundant neighbour one base away suggests this may be a read error. The data are from a study of early T cells in non-severe SARS-CoV-2 infection. At the level of the study: The authors sequenced bulk RNA from unsorted whole blood, leaving chains unpaired.

This CDR3 region has 11 residues. CDR1 SQVTM and CDR2 ANQGSEA come from the germline V gene. The V gene lost 7 bases and the J gene lost 8 bases, with 12 bases spanning the gap. TCRdb reprocessed the 5' RACE reads with MiXCR, giving one entry per CDR3 protein. The table has about 52,000 distinct CDR3 sequences, under 14% seen once; the top ten hold roughly 10%. The sequenced material came from whole blood. The V gene is TRBV29-1, the J gene TRBJ1-3, with D possibly being TRBD1 (6 bases). The sequence was collected from an adult who was a healthcare worker with PCR-confirmed SARS-CoV-2 infection or an uninfected control (not recorded which). CDR3 protein: CSAGVSDTIYF. CDR3 nucleotides: TGCAGCGCAGGGGTTTCAGACACCATATATTTT.